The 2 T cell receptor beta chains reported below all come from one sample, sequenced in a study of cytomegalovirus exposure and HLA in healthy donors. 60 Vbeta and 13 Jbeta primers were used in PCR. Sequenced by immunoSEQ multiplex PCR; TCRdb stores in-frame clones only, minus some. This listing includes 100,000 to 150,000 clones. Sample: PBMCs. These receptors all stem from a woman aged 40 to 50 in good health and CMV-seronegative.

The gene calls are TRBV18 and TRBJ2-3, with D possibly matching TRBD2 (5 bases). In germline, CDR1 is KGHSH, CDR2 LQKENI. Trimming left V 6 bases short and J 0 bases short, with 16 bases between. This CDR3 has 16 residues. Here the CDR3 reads CASSPISSSSTDTQYF. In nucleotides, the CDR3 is TGTGCCAGCTCTCCTATTTCTAGCAGTAGCACAGATACGCAGTATTTT.

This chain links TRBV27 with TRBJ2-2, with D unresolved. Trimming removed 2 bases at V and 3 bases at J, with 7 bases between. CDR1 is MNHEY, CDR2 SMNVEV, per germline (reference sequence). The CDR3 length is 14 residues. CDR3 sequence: CASSLGRDTGELFF. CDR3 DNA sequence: TGTGCCAGCAGTTTAGGTCGGGACACCGGGGAGCTGTTTTTT.